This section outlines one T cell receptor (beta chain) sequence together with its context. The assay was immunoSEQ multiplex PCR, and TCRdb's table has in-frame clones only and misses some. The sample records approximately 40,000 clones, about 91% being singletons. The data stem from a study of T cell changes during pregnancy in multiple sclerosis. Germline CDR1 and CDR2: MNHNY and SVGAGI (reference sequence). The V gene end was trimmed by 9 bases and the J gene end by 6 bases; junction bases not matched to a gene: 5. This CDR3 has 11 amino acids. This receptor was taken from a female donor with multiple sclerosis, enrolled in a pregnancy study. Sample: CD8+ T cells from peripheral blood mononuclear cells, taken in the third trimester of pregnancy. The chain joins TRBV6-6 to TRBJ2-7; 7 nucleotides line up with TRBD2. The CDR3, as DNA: TGTGCCAGTACCACGGGGGGCGAGCAGTACTTC. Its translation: CASTTGGEQYF.